This passage covers 15 T cell receptor beta chains from one sample sequenced in a study of cytomegalovirus exposure and HLA in healthy donors. PCR was performed using 60 Vbeta and 13 Jbeta primers. Profiled with immunoSEQ multiplex PCR; TCRdb holds only in-frame clones, not every one. Seen here are more than 150,000 clones, over 75% observed once, and the top ten hold around 15%. The source material was PBMCs. The receptors here all came from a man in his fifties or sixties in good health and CMV-seropositive.

The gene calls are TRBV27 and TRBJ1-1; 9 nucleotides line up with TRBD1. CDR1 and CDR2 (germline): MNHEY, SMNVEV (reference sequence). CDR3 length: 18 residues. V shed 8 bases and J 7 bases; nucleotides not matched to a gene: 23. DNA of the CDR3: TGTGCCAGCGTAAAAACCCCGGGACAGGGACCGGGAAGCGGTGAAGCTTTCTTT. Protein sequence: CASVKTPGQGPGSGEAFF.

This chain links TRBV29-1 with TRBJ2-6, with unresolved D. CDR1 SQVTM and CDR2 ANQGSEA come from the germline V gene. Trimming removed 4 bases from V and 0 bases from J, with 10 bases in between. The CDR3 has 15 residues. The CDR3 nucleotides are TGCAGCGTTGGACTTTTTTCCTCTGGGGCCAACGTCCTGACTTTC. Amino acid sequence: CSVGLFSSGANVLTF.

Remarks on this clone: The same CDR3 can be traced to other DNA sequences in this sample. This sequence joins TRBV9 and TRBJ2-3; D gene ambiguous. V lost 0 bases to trimming and J lost 1 base, with 3 bases between them. Germline assignment: CDR1 SGDLS and CDR2 YYNGEE. The CDR3 runs to 13 residues. For the CDR3, the DNA is TGTGCCAGCAGCGTAGGCGGCACAGATACGCAGTATTTT. Its translation is CASSVGGTDTQYF.

This rearrangement joins TRBV6-1 to TRBJ2-7; 7 positions agree with TRBD1. Per the germline V gene, CDR1 is MNHNS and CDR2 is SASEGT. The length of the CDR3 is 13 residues. Losses at the gene ends were 6 bases for V and 3 bases for J; bases not matched to a gene: 5. The CDR3 loop is CASRHRDSYEQYF. The CDR3, as DNA: TGTGCCAGCAGGCACCGGGACAGCTACGAGCAGTACTTC.

This clone was found a few times. CDR3 loop: CASSFWGENTGELFF. DNA for the CDR3: TGCGCCAGCAGCTTTTGGGGAGAGAACACCGGGGAGCTGTTTTTT. J is TRBJ2-2 and V is TRBV5-1; TRBD2 is a possible D gene (5 bases). Germline V CDR1 and CDR2: SGHRS, YFSETQ. The CDR3 runs 15 residues. Trimming stripped 2 bases from V and 1 base from J, with 9 bases between. The whole variable domain, filled in from reference TRBV5-1 and TRBJ2-2, reads KAGVTQTPRYLIKTRGQQVTLSCSPISGHRSVSWYQQTPGQGLQFLFEYFSETQRNKGNFPGRFSGRQFSNSRSEMNVSTLELGDSALYLCASSFWGENTGELFFGEGSRLTVL.

The chain is built from TRBV9 and TRBJ1-5, with D uncertain. With 0 bases removed from V and 7 bases from J, the gap between germline ends came to 14 bases. This CDR3 contains 15 residues. Germline loops: CDR1 SGDLS, CDR2 YYNGEE. DNA of the CDR3: TGTGCCAGCAGCGTAGGAACCGTCGCGGGGCAGCCCCAGCATTTT. Amino acid sequence: CASSVGTVAGQPQHF. The full variable domain, in which reference TRBV9 and TRBJ1-5 provide the parts outside the CDR3, is DSGVTQTPKHLITATGQRVTLRCSPRSGDLSVYWYQQSLDQGLQFLIQYYNGEERAKGNILERFSAQQFPDLHSELNLSSLELGDSALYFCASSVGTVAGQPQHFGDGTRLSIL.

The chain has TRBV9 and TRBJ2-3, with 13 bases matching TRBD2. V shed 5 bases and J 1 base; nucleotides not matched to a gene: 10. This CDR3 has 18 residues. The V gene's germline CDR1 is SGDLS and CDR2 YYNGEE. In nucleotides, the CDR3 is TGTGCCAGCAGACTAGCGGGGGGGCCCCCAATGGGCACAGATACGCAGTATTTT. Amino acids: CASRLAGGPPMGTDTQYF.

This clone was detected only once. This chain connects TRBV18 to TRBJ1-5; TRBD1 might be the D (6 bases). CDR3 size: 15 residues. Germline V gives CDR1 KGHSH, CDR2 LQKENI. V was clipped by 4 bases and J by 3 bases, with 13 bases between them. CDR3 loop: CASSLSQGNNQPQHF. CDR3 sequence (DNA): TGTGCCAGCTCACTAAGTCAGGGGAACAATCAGCCCCAGCATTTT.

The chain uses TRBV2 and TRBJ2-7; 8 positions agree with TRBD2. CDR1 SNHLY and CDR2 FYNNEI come from the germline V gene. This CDR3 has 14 amino acids. V dropped 7 bases and J dropped 5; count of bases not matched to a gene: 10. Written as DNA, the CDR3 is TGTGCCAGCACATCCGAGCGGGGGTTCCACGAGCAGTACTTC. It is translated as CASTSERGFHEQYF.

The V gene is TRBV18, the J gene TRBJ1-2; possible D gene TRBD1, 5 bases. Germline values: CDR1 KGHSH, CDR2 LQKENI. Trimming removed 8 bases at V and 7 bases at J, with 23 bases between. The CDR3 extends over 15 amino acids. This CDR3 is CASPPPGHPNVGYTF. CDR3 sequence (DNA): TGTGCCAGCCCTCCCCCAGGACACCCCAACGTTGGCTACACCTTC.

In this sample, this clone turned up a few times. The chain joins TRBV5-1 to TRBJ1-1; D might be TRBD1 (5 bases). Germline CDR1 SGHRS, CDR2 YFSETQ. The V end lost 0 bases, the J end lost 0 bases, and 9 bases lay between the germline ends. The CDR3 runs 15 residues. In DNA, the CDR3 is TGCGCCAGCAGCTTGGCCGGGGGACTGAACACTGAAGCTTTCTTT. Translation gives CASSLAGGLNTEAFF.

A few counts support this clone. V usage is TRBV7-3 and J usage is TRBJ2-1, with 11 bases aligning to TRBD1. The CDR3 is 15 amino acids. V lost 5 bases and J lost 6; bases outside the gene matches: 6. Germline loops: CDR1 SGHTA, CDR2 FQGTGA. The CDR3 reads CASSEGGTGGNEQFF. The CDR3 region has the DNA TGTGCCAGCAGCGAAGGGGGGACAGGGGGCAATGAGCAGTTCTTC.

The V gene is TRBV5-6, the J gene TRBJ2-3, with TRBD1 matching 11 bases. Germline V gene data show CDR1 as SGHDT and CDR2 as YYEEEE. The CDR3 contains 15 residues. After removal of 3 bases from V and 3 bases from J, the junction contained 3 bases not matched to a gene. The CDR3 spells CASSWGTGGTDTQYF. The CDR3 DNA is TGTGCCAGCAGCTGGGGGACAGGGGGGACAGATACGCAGTATTTT.

The chain links TRBV15 to TRBJ2-5; maybe TRBD2 (5 bases). The CDR3 loop spans 13 amino acids. The germline gives CDR1 LNHNV, CDR2 YYDKDF (reference sequence). The V gene lost 5 bases and the J gene lost 5 bases, with 12 bases spanning the gap. The CDR3 spells CATSPFPGETQYF. The CDR3 DNA is TGTGCCACCAGCCCTTTCCCGGGGGAGACCCAGTACTTC.

This clone was observed a few times. The rearrangement links TRBV18 to TRBJ2-1; 12 bases map to TRBD2. CDR1 is KGHSH and CDR2 is LQKENI in the germline V gene. This CDR3 contains 18 residues. With V trimmed by 3 bases and J by 0 bases, 6 bases remained unmatched. CDR3 coding DNA: TGTGCCAGCTCACCTTACCTAGCGGGGGGGAGCTCCTACAATGAGCAGTTCTTC. Encoded protein: CASSPYLAGGSSYNEQFF.